This is a list of T cell receptor beta chains from one sample in a study of PD-1 blockade in mismatch repair-deficient tumors. Here immunoSEQ multiplex PCR was the method, and the copy in TCRdb shows in-frame clones only, minus some. Of some 100,000 clones in the sample, over 65% were seen once. Sequencing used peripheral blood, obtained 35 to 37 weeks after starting pembrolizumab. The receptor source for this set is an adult with mismatch repair-deficient cancer. Both conserved end residues are part of each CDR3. Fields, in order: CDR3 protein, V gene, J gene.

CDR3aa: CASSQDMNEQFF; v_gene: TRBV4-3; j_gene: TRBJ2-1
CDR3aa: CASSSGTGGTLEAFF; v_gene: TRBV28; j_gene: TRBJ1-1
CDR3aa: CASSRPGLVNEQFF; v_gene: TRBV21-1; j_gene: TRBJ2-1
CDR3aa: CASSPSDSLYF; v_gene: TRBV9; j_gene: TRBJ1-2
CDR3aa: CASSLTGAYEQYF; v_gene: TRBV7-3; j_gene: TRBJ2-7
CDR3aa: CASSMGPETAGSYEQYF; v_gene: TRBV19; j_gene: TRBJ2-7
CDR3aa: CAWTRPGLASEYNEQFF; v_gene: TRBV30; j_gene: TRBJ2-1
CDR3aa: CASSPVGYEQYF; v_gene: TRBV6-6; j_gene: TRBJ2-7
CDR3aa: CASSLTGSNQPQHF; v_gene: TRBV5-4; j_gene: TRBJ1-5
CDR3aa: CASSLDSKHYEQYF; v_gene: TRBV11-3; j_gene: TRBJ2-7
CDR3aa: CAISPEADTQYF; v_gene: TRBV10-3; j_gene: TRBJ2-3
CDR3aa: CASTPPGLAGMNEQFF; v_gene: TRBV19; j_gene: TRBJ2-1
CDR3aa: CASSPRTSGSWSEQFF; v_gene: TRBV5-1; j_gene: TRBJ2-1
CDR3aa: CASSPRPEPRDEQYF; v_gene: TRBV9; j_gene: TRBJ2-7
CDR3aa: CASSFRTGDSYEQYF; v_gene: TRBV5-8; j_gene: TRBJ2-7
CDR3aa: CASSIQTQGHGYTF; v_gene: TRBV7-8; j_gene: TRBJ1-2
CDR3aa: CASSPNQETQYF; v_gene: TRBV9; j_gene: TRBJ2-5
CDR3aa: CASSLGEPGLAGSDTQYF; v_gene: TRBV11-3; j_gene: TRBJ2-3
CDR3aa: CASSIDRNEKLFF; v_gene: TRBV19; j_gene: TRBJ1-4
CDR3aa: CASSQELKTVQYF; v_gene: TRBV4-1; j_gene: TRBJ2-7
CDR3aa: CASSSDSGSGELFF; v_gene: TRBV7-9; j_gene: TRBJ2-2
CDR3aa: CASSPALLAGVYNEQFF; v_gene: TRBV11-2; j_gene: TRBJ2-1
CDR3aa: CASSNTSSSDTQYF; v_gene: TRBV9; j_gene: TRBJ2-3
CDR3aa: CASSLTPPRPYVGETQYF; v_gene: TRBV27; j_gene: TRBJ2-5
CDR3aa: CASSYGFGGNQPQHF; v_gene: TRBV6-5; j_gene: TRBJ1-5